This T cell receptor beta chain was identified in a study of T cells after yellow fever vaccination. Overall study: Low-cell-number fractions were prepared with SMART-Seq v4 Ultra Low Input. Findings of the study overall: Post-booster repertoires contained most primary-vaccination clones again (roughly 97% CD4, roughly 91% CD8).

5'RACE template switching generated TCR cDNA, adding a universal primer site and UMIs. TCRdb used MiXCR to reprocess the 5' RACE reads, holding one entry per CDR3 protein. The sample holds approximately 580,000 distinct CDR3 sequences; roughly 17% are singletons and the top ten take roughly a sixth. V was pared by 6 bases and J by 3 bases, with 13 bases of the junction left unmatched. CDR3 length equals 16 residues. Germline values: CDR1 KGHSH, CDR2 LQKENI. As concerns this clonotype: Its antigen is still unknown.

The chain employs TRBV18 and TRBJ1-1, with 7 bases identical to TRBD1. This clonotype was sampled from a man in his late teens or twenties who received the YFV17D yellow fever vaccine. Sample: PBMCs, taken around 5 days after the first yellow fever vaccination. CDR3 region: CASSSNRGGYDTEAFF. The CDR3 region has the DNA TGTGCCAGCTCGAGCAACAGGGGAGGTTATGACACTGAAGCTTTCTTT.